Listed below are T cell receptor beta chains from one sample, sequenced in a study of Ad26.COV2.S vaccination and SARS-CoV-2 variants. Assay: immunoSEQ multiplex PCR; the TCRdb copy retains only in-frame clones and omits some. The profile shows approximately 250,000 clones, about 83% of them singletons. Here the sequenced sample was peripheral blood, taken in a trial of Ad26.COV2.S vaccine versus placebo. All receptors come from a person aged 18-65 years who received the Ad26.COV2.S COVID-19 vaccine or a placebo. CDR3s include the opening cysteine and the closing phenylalanine or tryptophan. A D gene is named only where the DNA matches it firmly. The size of a clone is reported for some rows only, either as once, few or many, or as a class for expanded clones.

abundance: NA
d_gene: TRBD2
v_gene: TRBV24-1
j_gene: TRBJ2-3
CDR3nt: TGTGCCACCAGTGACGCCGGGACTAGCGGGTGGAAACGCACAGATACGCAGTATTTT
CDR3aa: CATSDAGTSGWKRTDTQYF

abundance: NA
d_gene: NA
v_gene: TRBV5-4
j_gene: TRBJ2-5
CDR3nt: TGTGCCAGCAGGCGAACAGCGACCCCCCAAGAGACCCAGTACTTC
CDR3aa: CASRRTATPQETQYF

abundance: NA
d_gene: TRBD1
v_gene: TRBV4-1
j_gene: TRBJ1-2
CDR3nt: TGCGCCAGCAGACATCCGGGACAGGCAAACTATGGCTACACCTTC
CDR3aa: CASRHPGQANYGYTF

abundance: many
d_gene: NA
v_gene: TRBV7-2
j_gene: TRBJ2-1
CDR3nt: TGTGCCAGCAGCTTAAAAACAGGACGGCATGAGCAGTTCTTC
CDR3aa: CASSLKTGRHEQFF

abundance: NA
d_gene: NA
v_gene: TRBV9
j_gene: TRBJ2-3
CDR3nt: TGTGCCAGCAGCGTCAGGGTTGGGGACACAGATACGCAGTATTTT
CDR3aa: CASSVRVGDTDTQYF

abundance: NA
d_gene: NA
v_gene: TRBV6-2/TRBV6-3
j_gene: TRBJ1-2
CDR3nt: TGTGCCAGCAGTTCCGACAGTAACTATGGCTACACCTTC
CDR3aa: CASSSDSNYGYTF

abundance: once
d_gene: NA
v_gene: TRBV20-1
j_gene: TRBJ2-3
CDR3nt: TGCAGTGCGTACAGGGTAGATACGCAGTATTTT
CDR3aa: CSAYRVDTQYF

abundance: NA
d_gene: TRBD2
v_gene: TRBV19
j_gene: TRBJ2-3
CDR3nt: TGTGCCAGTAGTTTACGACTAGCGAGGGGCGCAGATACGCAGTATTTT
CDR3aa: CASSLRLARGADTQYF

abundance: NA
d_gene: NA
v_gene: TRBV3-1/TRBV3-2
j_gene: TRBJ1-2
CDR3nt: TGTGCCAGCAGCCTTAAAATGGCAGGCCTCTATGGCTACACCTTC
CDR3aa: CASSLKMAGLYGYTF

abundance: few
d_gene: TRBD1
v_gene: TRBV15
j_gene: TRBJ2-2
CDR3nt: TGTGCCACCAGCAGGACAGGGGAACCCGGGGAGCTGTTTTTT
CDR3aa: CATSRTGEPGELFF

abundance: NA
d_gene: NA
v_gene: TRBV25-1
j_gene: TRBJ2-5
CDR3nt: TGTGCCAGCATCGAAGTAGGGGATCTGACGGAGACCCAGTACTTC
CDR3aa: CASIEVGDLTETQYF

abundance: NA
d_gene: TRBD1
v_gene: TRBV2
j_gene: TRBJ2-3
CDR3nt: TGTGCCAGCAGCGGGACAGGTCTCGGGGATACGCAGTATTTT
CDR3aa: CASSGTGLGDTQYF

abundance: few
d_gene: NA
v_gene: TRBV7-7
j_gene: TRBJ2-7
CDR3nt: TGTGCTAGCAGCTTAGCCCCCGCCTACGAGCAGTACTTC
CDR3aa: CASSLAPAYEQYF

abundance: NA
d_gene: NA
v_gene: TRBV5-1
j_gene: TRBJ2-7
CDR3nt: TGCGCCAGCAGCTTGTTTGGGGGCTACGAGCAGTACTTC
CDR3aa: CASSLFGGYEQYF

abundance: NA
d_gene: TRBD1
v_gene: TRBV7-3
j_gene: TRBJ2-2
CDR3nt: TGTGCCAGCAGTCCAGGACAGGGAGACACCGGGGAGCTGTTTTTT
CDR3aa: CASSPGQGDTGELFF

abundance: NA
d_gene: TRBD1
v_gene: TRBV2
j_gene: TRBJ1-6
CDR3nt: TGTGCCAGCAGTTCAGGGGGGGGGAGCTCCTATAATTCACCCCTCCACTTT
CDR3aa: CASSSGGGSSYNSPLHF

abundance: NA
d_gene: NA
v_gene: TRBV29-1
j_gene: TRBJ2-1
CDR3nt: TGCAGCGTTGAAGGGACAGAGTTTTACAATGAGCAGTTCTTC
CDR3aa: CSVEGTEFYNEQFF

abundance: once
d_gene: NA
v_gene: TRBV19
j_gene: TRBJ1-4
CDR3nt: TGTGCCAGTAGTATAGGTGGCAAGAAACTGTTTTTT
CDR3aa: CASSIGGKKLFF

abundance: NA
d_gene: NA
v_gene: TRBV5-1
j_gene: TRBJ2-7
CDR3nt: TGCGCCAGCAGCCCCTTTTCCTCTGGACAGCACAAGTCCTACGAGCAGTACTTC
CDR3aa: CASSPFSSGQHKSYEQYF

abundance: NA
d_gene: NA
v_gene: TRBV15
j_gene: TRBJ2-3
CDR3nt: TGTGCCACCAGCAGGGCACCCGTGCCAGATACGCAGTATTTT
CDR3aa: CATSRAPVPDTQYF

abundance: NA
d_gene: NA
v_gene: TRBV5-1
j_gene: TRBJ2-7
CDR3nt: TGCGCCAGCAGGCCGGCGGAAGGGTCCTCCTACGAGCAGTACTTC
CDR3aa: CASRPAEGSSYEQYF

abundance: NA
d_gene: NA
v_gene: TRBV4-3
j_gene: TRBJ2-1
CDR3nt: TGCGCCAGCAGCCAAGATAGCCCAACCTACAATGAGCAGTTCTTC
CDR3aa: CASSQDSPTYNEQFF

abundance: NA
d_gene: TRBD2
v_gene: TRBV6-5
j_gene: TRBJ2-3
CDR3nt: TGTGCCAGCAAGGGCGGGGGGGCGACAGATACGCAGTATTTT
CDR3aa: CASKGGGATDTQYF

abundance: few
d_gene: NA
v_gene: TRBV21-1
j_gene: TRBJ1-1
CDR3nt: TGTGCCAGCAGCAACTCCTCCGGGCAGGGACCGAACACTGAAGCTTTCTTT
CDR3aa: CASSNSSGQGPNTEAFF

abundance: NA
d_gene: NA
v_gene: TRBV25-1
j_gene: TRBJ2-5
CDR3nt: TGTGCCAGCAGTGCCCAGGAGGTAGAGACCCAGTACTTC
CDR3aa: CASSAQEVETQYF

abundance: NA
d_gene: TRBD2
v_gene: TRBV6-2/TRBV6-3
j_gene: TRBJ2-2
CDR3nt: TGTGCCAGCAGTAAACTAGCGTGGGAGCTGTTTTTT
CDR3aa: CASSKLAWELFF

abundance: NA
d_gene: NA
v_gene: TRBV18
j_gene: TRBJ1-1
CDR3nt: TGTGCCAGCTCACCCGGCAAAATGAACACTGAAGCTTTCTTT
CDR3aa: CASSPGKMNTEAFF

abundance: NA
d_gene: NA
v_gene: TRBV15
j_gene: TRBJ1-1
CDR3nt: TGTGCCACCAGCAGACGGGACAAAACAACTGAAGCTTTCTTT
CDR3aa: CATSRRDKTTEAFF

abundance: NA
d_gene: TRBD1
v_gene: TRBV6-5
j_gene: TRBJ1-2
CDR3nt: TGTGCCAGCACTTACCTCGACAGGGTTAACTATGGCTACACCTTC
CDR3aa: CASTYLDRVNYGYTF

abundance: NA
d_gene: TRBD1
v_gene: TRBV6-5
j_gene: TRBJ1-2
CDR3nt: TGTGCCAGCACCCTGACAGGGGCGGGCTACACCTTC
CDR3aa: CASTLTGAGYTF

abundance: NA
d_gene: NA
v_gene: TRBV5-4
j_gene: TRBJ2-2
CDR3nt: TGTGCCAGCAGCCCTAGCGAAGCCCTCACCGGGGAGCTGTTTTTT
CDR3aa: CASSPSEALTGELFF

abundance: once
d_gene: NA
v_gene: TRBV29-1
j_gene: TRBJ2-7
CDR3nt: TGCAGCGTTAGCAAAGCTTCCTACGAGCAGTACTTC
CDR3aa: CSVSKASYEQYF

abundance: NA
d_gene: TRBD1
v_gene: TRBV6-5
j_gene: TRBJ1-3
CDR3nt: TGTGCCAGCAGTTTAGACAGGGTCTCTGGAAACACCATATATTTT
CDR3aa: CASSLDRVSGNTIYF

abundance: NA
d_gene: TRBD2
v_gene: TRBV29-1
j_gene: TRBJ2-1
CDR3nt: TGCAGCGTTATCCTGACTAGCGGGAAATCCTATGAGCAGTTCTTC
CDR3aa: CSVILTSGKSYEQFF

abundance: NA
d_gene: NA
v_gene: TRBV2
j_gene: TRBJ1-2
CDR3nt: TGTGCCAGCAGTGAGGGAGTTCATGATGGCTACACCTTC
CDR3aa: CASSEGVHDGYTF

abundance: NA
d_gene: NA
v_gene: TRBV25-1
j_gene: TRBJ2-3
CDR3nt: TGTGCCAGCAGTGCCCATGGGAGAGACAGGGAGGCAGATACGCAGTATTTT
CDR3aa: CASSAHGRDREADTQYF

abundance: NA
d_gene: TRBD2
v_gene: TRBV24-1
j_gene: TRBJ2-1
CDR3nt: TGTGCCACCAGTGCCTCGGGGGGGATCGGTGAGCAGTTCTTC
CDR3aa: CATSASGGIGEQFF

abundance: NA
d_gene: TRBD2
v_gene: TRBV7-2
j_gene: TRBJ2-2
CDR3nt: TGTGCCAGCAGCTTAGCGTTAGCGGGCGGGGAGCTGTTTTTT
CDR3aa: CASSLALAGGELFF

abundance: once
d_gene: NA
v_gene: TRBV6-2/TRBV6-3
j_gene: TRBJ2-1
CDR3nt: TGTGCCAGCAGTTACATCCCGGGTAGCAGGGGGGATGAGCAGTTCTTC
CDR3aa: CASSYIPGSRGDEQFF

abundance: NA
d_gene: TRBD2
v_gene: TRBV7-2
j_gene: TRBJ2-2
CDR3nt: TGTGCCAGCACCTCGTCCCGGGGGGGAACCGGGGAGCTGTTTTTT
CDR3aa: CASTSSRGGTGELFF

abundance: NA
d_gene: NA
v_gene: TRBV9
j_gene: TRBJ1-5
CDR3nt: TGTGCCACCCCTCGTCCCCGGAGTAACCCTAGCAATCAGCCCCAGCATTTT
CDR3aa: CATPRPRSNPSNQPQHF

abundance: NA
d_gene: TRBD2
v_gene: TRBV15
j_gene: TRBJ2-3
CDR3nt: TGTGCCACCAGCAGCCCGGGACTAGACCACACAGATACGCAGTATTTT
CDR3aa: CATSSPGLDHTDTQYF

abundance: NA
d_gene: TRBD2
v_gene: TRBV9
j_gene: TRBJ2-5
CDR3nt: TGTGCCAGCAGCGCCTCCGGGACTACTCAAGAGACCCAGTACTTC
CDR3aa: CASSASGTTQETQYF

abundance: NA
d_gene: NA
v_gene: TRBV27
j_gene: TRBJ2-1
CDR3nt: TGTGCCAGCAGTCCAGGGACTCCGCCCTACAATGAGCAGTTCTTC
CDR3aa: CASSPGTPPYNEQFF

abundance: few
d_gene: NA
v_gene: TRBV15
j_gene: TRBJ1-3
CDR3nt: TGTGCCACCAGCAGAGAGATCTCTGGAAACACCATATATTTT
CDR3aa: CATSREISGNTIYF

abundance: NA
d_gene: NA
v_gene: TRBV5-4
j_gene: TRBJ1-2
CDR3nt: TGTGCCAGCAGCCCCGGCACTGGCTACACCTTC
CDR3aa: CASSPGTGYTF

abundance: NA
d_gene: TRBD2
v_gene: TRBV30
j_gene: TRBJ2-4
CDR3nt: TGTGCCTGGAGTGCGATGCGGGGGAAATGGGAAAACATTCAGTACTTC
CDR3aa: CAWSAMRGKWENIQYF